This TCR beta chain was recorded in a study of blood T cell repertoires in COVID-19. Study-wide background: Acute and convalescent COVID-19 specimens originated in the United States, Italy and Spain. T cells, B-cell-depleted T cells, or PBMCs supplied cDNA or gDNA.

The sample holds one count of this clone. The authors' processing: Amplified reference gene primers provided the basis for estimating nucleated cell counts. The data were produced by immunoSEQ multiplex PCR, yet TCRdb's version contains in-frame clones alone and is incomplete. Clonal size and the V and J genes are those of that table, whereas D and trimming came from the DNA. This sample carries about 140,000 clones, around three quarters of them seen once, and the ten largest clones take 3.5% to 4.5%. From germline, CDR1 is DFQATT and CDR2 SNEGSKA (reference sequence). The CDR3 loop spans 11 amino acids. The J segment lost 9 bases and the V segment lost 7 bases, leaving 4 bases of the junction unmatched.

The receptor comes from a man aged 60 to 75 with acute or convalescent COVID-19. The chain has TRBV20-1 and TRBJ2-1; TRBD2 matches at 9 bases. Sample: peripheral blood. The CDR3 region has the DNA TGCAGTGTCCCTAGCGGGATTGAGCAGTTCTTC. This encodes CSVPSGIEQFF.